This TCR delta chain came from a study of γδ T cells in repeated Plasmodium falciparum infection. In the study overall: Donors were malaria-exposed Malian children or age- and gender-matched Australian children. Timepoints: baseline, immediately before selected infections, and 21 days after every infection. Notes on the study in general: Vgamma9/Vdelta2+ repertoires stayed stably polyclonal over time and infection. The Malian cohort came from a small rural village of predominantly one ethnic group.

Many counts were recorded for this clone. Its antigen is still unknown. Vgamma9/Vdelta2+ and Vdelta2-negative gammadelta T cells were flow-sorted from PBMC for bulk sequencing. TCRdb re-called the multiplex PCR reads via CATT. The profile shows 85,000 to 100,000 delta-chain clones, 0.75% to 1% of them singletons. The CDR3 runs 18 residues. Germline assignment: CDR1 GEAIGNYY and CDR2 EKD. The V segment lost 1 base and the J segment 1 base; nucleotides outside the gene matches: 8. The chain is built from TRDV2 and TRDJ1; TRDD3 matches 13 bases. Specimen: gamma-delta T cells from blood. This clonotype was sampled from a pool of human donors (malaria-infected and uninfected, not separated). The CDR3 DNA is TGTGCCTGTGACACTTTACTGGGGGATACGCGAGCCACCGATAAACTCATCTTT. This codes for CACDTLLGDTRATDKLIF.